This paragraph reports one TCR beta chain. CDR3 length: 16 amino acids. Germline values: CDR1 LGHDT, CDR2 YNNKEL (reference sequence). V lost 0 bases and J lost 5; bases outside the gene matches: 7. In the source study's methods: By means of reference gene primer amplification, nucleated cell counts were estimated. The table came from immunoSEQ multiplex PCR; TCRdb's copy has only in-frame clones and leaves some out. V and J calls and clone size are copied from that table; D and trimming were computed from the DNA. The data contain around 150,000 clones, 70% to 85% of them singletons. The record originates from a study of blood T cell repertoires in COVID-19. Study details: Italy, Spain and the United States were the sources of the convalescent and acute COVID-19 samples. PBMCs, B-cell-depleted T cells, or T cells provided the cDNA or gDNA that made up the material.

The source is a man in his 60s who had recovered from COVID-19. The chain employs TRBV3-1 (or the pseudogene TRBV3-2) and TRBJ2-3; 8 nucleotides align to TRBD2. Sample: peripheral blood. The CDR3 DNA sequence: TGTGCCAGCAGCCAAGATCTAACGGGAGGGCGAGATACGCAGTATTTT. This sequence encodes CASSQDLTGGRDTQYF.